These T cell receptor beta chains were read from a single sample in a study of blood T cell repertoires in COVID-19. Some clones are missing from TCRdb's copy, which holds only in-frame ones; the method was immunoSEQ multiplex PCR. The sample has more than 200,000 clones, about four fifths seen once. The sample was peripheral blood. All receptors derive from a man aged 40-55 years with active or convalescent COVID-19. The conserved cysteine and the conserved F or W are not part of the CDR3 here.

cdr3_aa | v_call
AWGQKQVNQPQH | TRBV30
ASSATGTSGSRGELF | TRBV7-3
AWSRPSGFYEQY | TRBV30
ASSSTGETEAF | TRBV9
ASNLRENTEAF | TRBV5-1
ASSLDFSSGVSETQY | TRBV11-3
ATSRDRGGNTIY | TRBV15
ASSVGTDDNSPLH | TRBV2
ASSLTRPPGQGPHQPQH | TRBV7-3
ASSYDAGALGVEQF | TRBV6-6
ASSPSWTGKGTGYT | TRBV28
ASSPRKGVNTGELF | TRBV7-6
ASTREGVSTEQF | TRBV6-5